This TCR beta chain is from a study of CD8+ T cells in alopecia areata. Study-level results: In scalp samples, resident alphabeta T cells of normal skin are also sequenced. Lesional scalp displayed greater clonality than normal scalp, most notably in alopecia totalis/universalis.

Investigators isolated RNA and reverse transcribed it into cDNA to act as the sequencing template. This table comes from immunoSEQ multiplex PCR, and its TCRdb copy is limited to in-frame clones, with some not included. The sample consists of around 120,000 clones, about 60% of them appearing once. Sorting separated CD4+ and CD8+ T cells out of PBMCs. The CDR3 is 16 amino acids. Germline CDR1 and CDR2: SGHDT and YYEEEE. V was cut by 0 bases and J by 2 bases, with 11 bases left in between. The count of this clone is one. Its specificity is not known. Sequencing used CD4+ T cells sorted from blood. The chain couples TRBV5-6 to TRBJ2-2, with a possible D match to TRBD2 (6 bases). The receptor was isolated from a human donor in good health. In DNA, the CDR3 is TGTGCCAGCAGCTTGGCCGCTAGCGCCAACACCGGGGAGCTGTTTTTT. Amino acid sequence: CASSLAASANTGELFF.